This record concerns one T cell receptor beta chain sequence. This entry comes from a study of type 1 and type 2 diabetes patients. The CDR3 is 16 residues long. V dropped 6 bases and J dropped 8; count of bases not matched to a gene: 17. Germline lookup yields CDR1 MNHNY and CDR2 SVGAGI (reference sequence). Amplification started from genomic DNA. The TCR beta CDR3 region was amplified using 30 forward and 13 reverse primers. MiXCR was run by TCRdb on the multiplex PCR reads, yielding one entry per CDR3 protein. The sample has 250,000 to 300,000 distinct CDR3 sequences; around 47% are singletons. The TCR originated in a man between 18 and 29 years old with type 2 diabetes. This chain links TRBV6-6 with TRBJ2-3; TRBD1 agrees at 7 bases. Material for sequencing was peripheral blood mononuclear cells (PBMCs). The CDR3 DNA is TGTGCCAGCAGGGGTCGACAGGGAGTACAGGGTGGTACGCAGTATTTT. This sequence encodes CASRGRQGVQGGTQYF.